This TCR beta chain was captured in a study of T cells after posttransplantation cyclophosphamide. Generated by immunoSEQ multiplex PCR, the TCRdb table keeps only in-frame clones and is missing some. Here the sample spans 28,000 or so clones, roughly 90% being singletons. Sequenced sample: PBMCs. The origin of this receptor is a middle-aged man.

As DNA, the CDR3 is TGTGCTAGTCTCCGGGACAGCTCAGGACAGCCCCAGCATTTT. It translates to CASLRDSSGQPQHF. The chain carries TRBV12-5 and TRBJ1-5; 7 positions match TRBD1. Germline CDR1 LGHNT, CDR2 FRNRAP. The CDR3 length is 14 residues. V was pared by 8 bases and J by 7 bases, with 11 bases of the junction left unmatched.